This is a list of T cell receptor beta chains from one sample in a study of cytomegalovirus exposure and HLA in healthy donors. This table comes from immunoSEQ multiplex PCR, and its TCRdb copy is limited to in-frame clones, with some not included. Of some 120,000 clones detected, about 79% appear once; the ten largest clones hold 1.5% to 2.5%. Specimen: PBMCs. These receptors originate from a young man in good health and CMV-seronegative. CDR3s include the opening cysteine and the closing phenylalanine or tryptophan. A D gene is named only where the DNA matches it firmly. Clone size is shown for a subset of rows, as once, few, many or a class of expanded clone.

D,J,V,size,DNA,CDR3
TRBD1,TRBJ1-4,TRBV4-3,.,TGCGCCAGCAGCCAAGAGATTGTGACAGGGGGTATTGAAAAACTGTTTTTT,CASSQEIVTGGIEKLFF
.,TRBJ2-1,TRBV4-3,few,TGCGCCAGCAGCCAGTTCCTGGACTCACGATCCCATGAGCAGTTCTTC,CASSQFLDSRSHEQFF
.,TRBJ1-4,TRBV6-1,few,TGTGCCAGCAGCGGCATCCCAGGCGGGGAACTGTTTTTT,CASSGIPGGELFF
TRBD2,TRBJ2-2,TRBV19,few,TGTGCCAGTAGGGTCGCGGGAGGCGGGGAGCTGTTTTTT,CASRVAGGGELFF
.,TRBJ2-3,TRBV4-1,.,TGCGCCAGCAGCCAAGATCACACCACTAACACAGATACGCAGTATTTT,CASSQDHTTNTDTQYF
TRBD2,TRBJ2-5,TRBV7-2,.,TGTGCCAGCAGCCCGAGACTAGCGTTGGAGACCCAGTACTTC,CASSPRLALETQYF
.,TRBJ2-3,TRBV19,.,TGTGCCAGTAGTCTAACTAGTTTCGATACGCAGTATTTT,CASSLTSFDTQYF
TRBD2,TRBJ2-5,TRBV2,once,TGTGCCAGCAGCTGGGCGGGAGCCCGAGAGACCCAGTACTTC,CASSWAGARETQYF
.,TRBJ1-4,TRBV21-1,once,TGTGCCAGCAGCAGACAGGGTGCGGATGAAAAACTGTTTTTT,CASSRQGADEKLFF
TRBD1,TRBJ1-1,TRBV2,.,TGTGCCAGCAACGACAGGGGGAACACTGAAGCTTTCTTT,CASNDRGNTEAFF
.,TRBJ2-3,TRBV5-1,.,TGCGCCAGCAGCTTAAGGACTAGCACAGATACGCAGTATTTT,CASSLRTSTDTQYF
TRBD2,TRBJ2-3,TRBV5-8,.,TGTGCCAGCAGCCTGGATGAGGGAGGGCTTGCAGATACGCAGTATTTT,CASSLDEGGLADTQYF
.,TRBJ2-3,TRBV2,.,TGTGCCAGCACGGGTCCACGAAGCACAGATACGCAGTATTTT,CASTGPRSTDTQYF
TRBD2,TRBJ2-1,TRBV7-9,once,TGTGCCAGCAGCTTGACCCCCAAGCGGGGGGCCAATGAGCAGTTCTTC,CASSLTPKRGANEQFF
.,TRBJ2-1,TRBV4-3,.,TGCGCCAGCTCCCCCGAGTCCAGGTACAATGAGCAGTTCTTC,CASSPESRYNEQFF
TRBD2,TRBJ2-2,TRBV5-6,.,TGTGCCAGCAGCTTGGAGTTGACTAGCGGGATTACCGGGGAGCTGTTTTTT,CASSLELTSGITGELFF
TRBD1,TRBJ1-6,TRBV5-5,.,TGTGCCAGCAGCCCGGGACAGAGTAATTCACCCCTCCACTTT,CASSPGQSNSPLHF
.,TRBJ2-7,TRBV5-6,.,TGTGCCAGCAGCTTGCCACCCAGGCCCGGCAACGAGCAGTACTTC,CASSLPPRPGNEQYF
.,TRBJ2-5,TRBV11-3,.,TGTGCCAGCAGCTTAGCCTCCCATTGGGAGTCGGGACAACAAGAGACCCAGTACTTC,CASSLASHWESGQQETQYF
.,TRBJ2-2,TRBV18,few,TGTGCCAGCTCACAGAGTCAAACCGGGGAGCTGTTTTTT,CASSQSQTGELFF
.,TRBJ1-3,TRBV7-2,.,TGTGCCAGCAGCCTAGGTTCGGGGTCGCCGGGAAACACCATATATTTT,CASSLGSGSPGNTIYF
.,TRBJ1-1,TRBV9,.,TGTGCCAGCAGCGGGGGGGTGCACACTGAAGCTTTCTTT,CASSGGVHTEAFF
.,TRBJ2-7,TRBV6-1,.,TGTGCCAGCAAACCGGGACATAACTACGAGCAGTACTTC,CASKPGHNYEQYF
TRBD1,TRBJ2-6,TRBV6-4,.,TGTGCCAGCCTCAGGGGGCTTGGGGCCAACGTCCTGACTTTC,CASLRGLGANVLTF
TRBD1,TRBJ1-6,TRBV11-2,.,TGTGCCAGCAGCTTAGGGGACAGGGGTGCTAGCTCCTATAATTCACCCCTCCACTTT,CASSLGDRGASSYNSPLHF
.,TRBJ2-3,TRBV4-3,.,TGCGCCAGCAGCCAAAAAACAGGGTACACAGATACGCAGTATTTT,CASSQKTGYTDTQYF
.,TRBJ2-1,TRBV6-5,once,TGTGCCAGCAGTTCCCGGGGAACCTACAATGAGCAGTTCTTC,CASSSRGTYNEQFF
.,TRBJ1-5,TRBV11-2,.,TGTGCCAGCAGCTTAGGGCCCAGGGCCGATCAGCCCCAGCATTTT,CASSLGPRADQPQHF
TRBD2,TRBJ2-1,TRBV29-1,.,TGCAGCGTGGATAGACTAGCTGGGAATCGGCAGTTCTTC,CSVDRLAGNRQFF
.,TRBJ2-7,TRBV11-2,.,TGTGCCAGCAGCCGGGGGGCAGGGTTCGAGCAGTACTTC,CASSRGAGFEQYF
TRBD2,TRBJ2-7,TRBV6-5,.,TGTGCCAGCAGTTACTCGACTAGCGGGATCATTGAGCAGTACTTC,CASSYSTSGIIEQYF
TRBD2,TRBJ2-5,TRBV5-4,.,TGTGCCAGCAGCTTGGCCGTTTTCCGGCGGGAGGGTGGGTACCAAGAGACCCAGTACTTC,CASSLAVFRREGGYQETQYF
.,TRBJ2-3,TRBV19,few,TGTGCCAGTAAAGCCCTAGAATTGACAGATACGCAGTATTTT,CASKALELTDTQYF
.,TRBJ2-3,TRBV5-5,once,TGTGCCAGCAGCTCGTTAGTGGGTGCAACCTCCGAGGGCCAAACAGATACGCAGTATTTT,CASSSLVGATSEGQTDTQYF
.,TRBJ1-1,TRBV28,.,TGTGCCAGCAGTTTTATTCGAACAGGGACCATGAACACTGAAGCTTTCTTT,CASSFIRTGTMNTEAFF